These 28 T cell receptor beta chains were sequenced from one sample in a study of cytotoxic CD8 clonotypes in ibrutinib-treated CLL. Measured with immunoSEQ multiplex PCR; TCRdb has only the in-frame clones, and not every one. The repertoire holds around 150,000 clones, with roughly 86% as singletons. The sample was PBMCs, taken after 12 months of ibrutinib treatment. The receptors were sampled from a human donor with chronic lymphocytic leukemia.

CDR3 protein: CASRKGLADLTDTQYF. The CDR3 DNA is TGTGCCAGCAGGAAGGGACTAGCGGACCTCACAGATACGCAGTATTTT. The V call is TRBV2, the J call TRBJ2-3; TRBD2 matches at 11 bases. Germline CDR1 SNHLY, CDR2 FYNNEI. J lost 2 bases, V lost 6 bases, and 7 bases had no gene match. This CDR3 has 16 residues.

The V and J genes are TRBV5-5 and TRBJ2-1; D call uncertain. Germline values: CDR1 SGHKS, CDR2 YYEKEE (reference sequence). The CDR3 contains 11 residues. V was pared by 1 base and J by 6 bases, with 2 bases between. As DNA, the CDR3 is TGTGCCAGCAGCTTGAGCAATGAGCAGTTCTTC. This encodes CASSLSNEQFF.

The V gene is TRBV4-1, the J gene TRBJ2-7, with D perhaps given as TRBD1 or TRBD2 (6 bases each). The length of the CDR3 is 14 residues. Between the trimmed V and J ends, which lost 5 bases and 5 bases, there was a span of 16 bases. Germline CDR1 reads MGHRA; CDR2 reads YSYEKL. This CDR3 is CASSARGEIHEQYF. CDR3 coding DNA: TGCGCCAGCAGCGCTAGGGGGGAGATACACGAGCAGTACTTC.

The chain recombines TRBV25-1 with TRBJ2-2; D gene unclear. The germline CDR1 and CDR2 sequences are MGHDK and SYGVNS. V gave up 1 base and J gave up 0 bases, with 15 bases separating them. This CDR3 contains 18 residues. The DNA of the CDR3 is TGTGCCAGCAGTGAATTTTCCGGTTACTATACGAACACCGGGGAGCTGTTTTTT. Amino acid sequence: CASSEFSGYYTNTGELFF.

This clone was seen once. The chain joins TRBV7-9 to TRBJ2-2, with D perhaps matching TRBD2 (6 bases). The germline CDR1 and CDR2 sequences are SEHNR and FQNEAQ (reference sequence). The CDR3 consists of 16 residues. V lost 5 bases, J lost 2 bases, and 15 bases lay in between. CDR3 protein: CASSTSRDANTGELFF. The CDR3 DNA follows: TGTGCCAGCAGCACTAGCCGGGACGCCAACACCGGGGAGCTGTTTTTT.

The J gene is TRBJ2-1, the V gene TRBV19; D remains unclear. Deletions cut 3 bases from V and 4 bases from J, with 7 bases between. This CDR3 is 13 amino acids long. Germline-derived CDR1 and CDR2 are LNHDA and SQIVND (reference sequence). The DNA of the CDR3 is TGTGCCAGTAGTATGTCGGAATACAATGAGCAGTTCTTC. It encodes CASSMSEYNEQFF.

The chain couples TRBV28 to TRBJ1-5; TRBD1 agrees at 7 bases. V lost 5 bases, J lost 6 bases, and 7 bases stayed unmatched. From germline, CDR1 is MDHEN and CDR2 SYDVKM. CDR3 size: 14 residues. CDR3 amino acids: CASSGQDGSQPQHF. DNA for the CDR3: TGTGCCAGCAGTGGACAGGACGGTTCTCAGCCCCAGCATTTT. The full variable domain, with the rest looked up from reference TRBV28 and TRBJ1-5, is DVKVTQSSRYLVKRTGEKVFLECVQDMDHENMFWYRQDPGLGLRLIYFSYDVKMKEKGDIPEGYSVSREKKERFSLILESASTNQTSMYLCASSGQDGSQPQHFGDGTRLSIL.

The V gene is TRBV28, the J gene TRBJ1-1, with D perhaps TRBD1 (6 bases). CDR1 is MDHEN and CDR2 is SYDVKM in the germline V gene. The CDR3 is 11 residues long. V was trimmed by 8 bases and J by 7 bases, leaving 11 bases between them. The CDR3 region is CASSDRIEAFF. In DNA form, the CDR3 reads TGTGCCAGCTCCGACAGGATTGAAGCTTTCTTT.

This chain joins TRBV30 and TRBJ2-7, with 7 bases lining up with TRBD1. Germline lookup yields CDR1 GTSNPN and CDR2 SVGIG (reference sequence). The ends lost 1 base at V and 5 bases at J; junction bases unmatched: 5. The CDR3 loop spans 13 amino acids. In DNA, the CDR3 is TGTGCCTGGAGTGGGGGACAGCCCCACGAGCAGTACTTC. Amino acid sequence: CAWSGGQPHEQYF.

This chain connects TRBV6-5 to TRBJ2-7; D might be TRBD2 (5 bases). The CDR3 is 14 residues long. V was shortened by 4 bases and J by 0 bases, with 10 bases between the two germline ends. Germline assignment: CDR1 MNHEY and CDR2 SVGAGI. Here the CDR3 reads CASSSTGTSYEQYF. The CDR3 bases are TGTGCCAGCAGTTCAACGGGAACCTCCTACGAGCAGTACTTC.

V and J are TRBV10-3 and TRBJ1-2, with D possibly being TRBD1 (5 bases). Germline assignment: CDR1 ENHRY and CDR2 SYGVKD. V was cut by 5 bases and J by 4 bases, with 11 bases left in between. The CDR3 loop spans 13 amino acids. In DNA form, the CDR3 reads TGTGCCATCAGTCAGGGAAGAGGCTATGGCTACACCTTC. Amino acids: CAISQGRGYGYTF.

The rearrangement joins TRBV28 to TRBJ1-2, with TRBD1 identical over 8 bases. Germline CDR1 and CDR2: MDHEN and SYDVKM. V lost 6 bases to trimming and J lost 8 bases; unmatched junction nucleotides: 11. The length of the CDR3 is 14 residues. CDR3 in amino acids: CASSLGQGLKGYTF. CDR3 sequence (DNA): TGTGCCAGCAGCTTAGGACAGGGATTGAAAGGCTACACCTTC.

The CDR3 sequence: CASSENTEAFF. The CDR3 DNA reads TGTGCCAGCAGTGAAAACACTGAAGCTTTCTTT. This chain uses TRBV6-1 with TRBJ1-1; D gene ambiguous. This CDR3 comprises 11 residues. V lost 2 bases and J lost 2, with 0 bases in between. The germline gives CDR1 MNHNS, CDR2 SASEGT.

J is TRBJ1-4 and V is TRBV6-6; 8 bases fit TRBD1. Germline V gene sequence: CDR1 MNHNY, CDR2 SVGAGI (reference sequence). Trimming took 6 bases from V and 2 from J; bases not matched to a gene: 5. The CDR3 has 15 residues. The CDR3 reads CASSRRQGTNEKLFF. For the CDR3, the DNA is TGTGCCAGCAGCCGCCGACAGGGGACTAATGAAAAACTGTTTTTT.

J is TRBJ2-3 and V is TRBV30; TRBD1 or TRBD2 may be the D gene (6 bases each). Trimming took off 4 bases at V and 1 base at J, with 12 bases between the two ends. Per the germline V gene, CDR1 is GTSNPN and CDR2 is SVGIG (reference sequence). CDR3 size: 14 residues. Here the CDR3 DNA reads TGTGCCTGGAATAGGGGGGCTGGCACAGATACGCAGTATTTT. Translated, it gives CAWNRGAGTDTQYF.

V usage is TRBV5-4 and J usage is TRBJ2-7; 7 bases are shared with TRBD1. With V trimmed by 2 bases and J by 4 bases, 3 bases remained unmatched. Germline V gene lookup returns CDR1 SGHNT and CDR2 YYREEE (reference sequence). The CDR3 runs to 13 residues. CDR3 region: CASSLQGRYEQYF. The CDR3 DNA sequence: TGTGCCAGCAGCTTACAGGGGCGGTACGAGCAGTACTTC. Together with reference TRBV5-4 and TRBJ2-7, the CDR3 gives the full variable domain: ETGVTQSPTHLIKTRGQQVTLRCSSQSGHNTVSWYQQALGQGPQFIFQYYREEENGRGNFPPRFSGLQFPNYSSELNVNALELDDSALYLCASSLQGRYEQYFGPGTRLTVT.

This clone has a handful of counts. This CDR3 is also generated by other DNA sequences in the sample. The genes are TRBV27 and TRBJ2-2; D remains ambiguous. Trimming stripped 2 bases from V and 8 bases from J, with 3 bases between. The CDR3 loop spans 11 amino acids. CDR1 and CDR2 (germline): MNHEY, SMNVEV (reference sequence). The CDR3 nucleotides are TGTGCCAGCAGTTTAAGTGGGGAGCTGTTTTTT. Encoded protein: CASSLSGELFF.

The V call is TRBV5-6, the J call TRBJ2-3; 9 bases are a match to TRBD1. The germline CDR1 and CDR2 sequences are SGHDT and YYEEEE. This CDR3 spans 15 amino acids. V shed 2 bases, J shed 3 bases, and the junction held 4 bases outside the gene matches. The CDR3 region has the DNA TGTGCCAGCAGCTTTGGGACAGGGCGTACAGATACGCAGTATTTT. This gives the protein CASSFGTGRTDTQYF.

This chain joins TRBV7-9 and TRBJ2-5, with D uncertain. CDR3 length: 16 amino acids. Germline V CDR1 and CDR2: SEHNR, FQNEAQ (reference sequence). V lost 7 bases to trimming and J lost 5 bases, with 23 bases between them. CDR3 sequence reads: CASTWKSPASRETQYF. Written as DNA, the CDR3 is TGTGCCAGCACCTGGAAATCTCCGGCCTCACGGGAGACCCAGTACTTC.

CDR3 sequence (DNA): TGTGCCAGTACGCAGGGTTACGGCTACACCTTC. This sequence encodes CASTQGYGYTF. The chain uses TRBV5-6 and TRBJ1-2, with D possibly being TRBD1 (5 bases). In germline, CDR1 is SGHDT, CDR2 YYEEEE. V dropped 8 bases and J dropped 8 bases, with 13 bases sitting between them. This CDR3 is built from 11 residues.

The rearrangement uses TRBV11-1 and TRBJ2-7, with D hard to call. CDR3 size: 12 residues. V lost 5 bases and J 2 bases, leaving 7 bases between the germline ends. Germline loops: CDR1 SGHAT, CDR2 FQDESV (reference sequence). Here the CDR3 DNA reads TGTGCCAGCAGCCCAATTACCTACGAGCAGTACTTC. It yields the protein CASSPITYEQYF.

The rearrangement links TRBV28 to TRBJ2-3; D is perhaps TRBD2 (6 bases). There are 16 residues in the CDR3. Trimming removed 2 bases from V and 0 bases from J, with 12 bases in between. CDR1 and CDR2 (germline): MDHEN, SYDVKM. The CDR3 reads CASSLGSGASTDTQYF. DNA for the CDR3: TGTGCCAGCAGTTTAGGTAGCGGAGCTAGCACAGATACGCAGTATTTT.

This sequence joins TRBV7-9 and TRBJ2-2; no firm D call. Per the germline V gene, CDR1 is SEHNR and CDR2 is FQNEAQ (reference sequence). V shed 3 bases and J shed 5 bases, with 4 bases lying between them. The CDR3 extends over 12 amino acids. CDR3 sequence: CASSFPTGELFF. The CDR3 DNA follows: TGTGCCAGCAGCTTCCCAACCGGGGAGCTGTTTTTT.

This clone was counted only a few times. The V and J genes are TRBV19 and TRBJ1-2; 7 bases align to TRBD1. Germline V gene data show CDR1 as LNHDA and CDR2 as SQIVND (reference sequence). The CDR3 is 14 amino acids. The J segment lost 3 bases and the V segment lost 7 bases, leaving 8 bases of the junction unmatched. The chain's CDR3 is CASKPDREDYGYTF. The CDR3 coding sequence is TGTGCCAGTAAGCCTGACAGGGAGGACTATGGCTACACCTTC. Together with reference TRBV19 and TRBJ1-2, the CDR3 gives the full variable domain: DGGITQSPKYLFRKEGQNVTLSCEQNLNHDAMYWYRQDPGQGLRLIYYSQIVNDFQKGDIAEGYSVSREKKESFPLTVTSAQKNPTAFYLCASKPDREDYGYTFGSGTRLTVV.

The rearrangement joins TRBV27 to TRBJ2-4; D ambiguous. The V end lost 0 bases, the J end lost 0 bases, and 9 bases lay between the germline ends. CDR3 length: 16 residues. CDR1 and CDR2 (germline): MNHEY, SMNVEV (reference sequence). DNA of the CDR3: TGTGCCAGCAGTTTATCAAACGCCTTAGCCAAAAACATTCAGTACTTC. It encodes CASSLSNALAKNIQYF.

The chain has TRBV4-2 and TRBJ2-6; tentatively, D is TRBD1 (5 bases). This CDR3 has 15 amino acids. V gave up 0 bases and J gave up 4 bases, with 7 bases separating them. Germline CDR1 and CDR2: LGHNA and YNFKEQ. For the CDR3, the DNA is TGTGCCAGCAGCCAAGATGGGGCCGGGGCCAACGTCCTGACTTTC. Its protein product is CASSQDGAGANVLTF.

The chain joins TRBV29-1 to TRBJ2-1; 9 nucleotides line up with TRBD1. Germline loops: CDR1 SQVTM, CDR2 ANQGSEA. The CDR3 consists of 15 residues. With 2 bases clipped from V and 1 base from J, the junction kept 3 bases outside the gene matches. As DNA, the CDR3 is TGCAGCGTTGAAAGGGACAGGGCTTCCTACAATGAGCAGTTCTTC. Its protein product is CSVERDRASYNEQFF.

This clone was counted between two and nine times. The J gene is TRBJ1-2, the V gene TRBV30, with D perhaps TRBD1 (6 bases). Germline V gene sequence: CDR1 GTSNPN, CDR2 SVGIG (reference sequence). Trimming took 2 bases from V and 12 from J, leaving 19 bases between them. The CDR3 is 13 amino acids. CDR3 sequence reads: CAWSLTGLFVNTF. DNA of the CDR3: TGTGCCTGGAGTCTCACAGGGCTCTTCGTCAACACCTTC.